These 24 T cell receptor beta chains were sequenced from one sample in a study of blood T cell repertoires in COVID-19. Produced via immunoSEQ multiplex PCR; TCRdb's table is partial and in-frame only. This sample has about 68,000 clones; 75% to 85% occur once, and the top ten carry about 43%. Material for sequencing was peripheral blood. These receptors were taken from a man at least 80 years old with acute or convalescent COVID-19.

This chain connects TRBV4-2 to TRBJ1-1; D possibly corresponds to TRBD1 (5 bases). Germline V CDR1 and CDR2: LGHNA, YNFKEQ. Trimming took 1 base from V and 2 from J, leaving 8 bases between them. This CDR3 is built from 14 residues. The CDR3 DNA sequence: TGTGCCAGCAGCCAAGGAGGGACTAACACTGAAGCTTTCTTT. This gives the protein CASSQGGTNTEAFF.

CDR3 sequence reads: CATSRVGGLVQETQYF. Written as DNA, the CDR3 is TGTGCCACCAGCAGAGTGGGGGGGCTGGTTCAAGAGACCCAGTACTTC. V usage is TRBV15 and J usage is TRBJ2-5, with TRBD2 as a possible D gene (7 bases). The CDR3 sequence is 16 residues long. The ends were cut back, 1 base at V and 2 bases at J, with 14 bases in the middle. From germline, CDR1 is LNHNV and CDR2 YYDKDF (reference sequence).

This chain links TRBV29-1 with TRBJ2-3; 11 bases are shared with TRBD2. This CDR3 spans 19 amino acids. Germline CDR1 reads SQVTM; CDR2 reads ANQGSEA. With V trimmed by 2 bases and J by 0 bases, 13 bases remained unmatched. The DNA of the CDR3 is TGCAGCGTTGAACGTTTAGGTAGCGGGAGGGCACGAAGCACAGATACGCAGTATTTT. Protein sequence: CSVERLGSGRARSTDTQYF.

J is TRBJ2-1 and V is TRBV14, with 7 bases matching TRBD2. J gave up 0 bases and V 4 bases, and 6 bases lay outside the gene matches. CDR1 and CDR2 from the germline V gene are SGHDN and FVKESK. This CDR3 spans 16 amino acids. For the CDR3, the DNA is TGTGCCAGCAGCCCGACGTGGGGGGGCTCCTACAATGAGCAGTTCTTC. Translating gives CASSPTWGGSYNEQFF.

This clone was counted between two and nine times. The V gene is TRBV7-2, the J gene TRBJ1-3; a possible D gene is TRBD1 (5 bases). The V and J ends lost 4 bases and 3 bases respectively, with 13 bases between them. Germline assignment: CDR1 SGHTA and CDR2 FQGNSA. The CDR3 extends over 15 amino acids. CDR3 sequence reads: CASSSQGFGGNTIYF. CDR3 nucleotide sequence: TGTGCCAGCAGCTCTCAGGGATTTGGTGGAAACACCATATATTTT.

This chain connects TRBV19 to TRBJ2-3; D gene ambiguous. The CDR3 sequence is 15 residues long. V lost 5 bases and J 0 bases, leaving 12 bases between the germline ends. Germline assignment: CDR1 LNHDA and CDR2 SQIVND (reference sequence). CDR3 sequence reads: CASSPPMSSTDTQYF. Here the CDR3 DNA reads TGTGCCAGTAGTCCCCCTATGAGTAGCACAGATACGCAGTATTTT.

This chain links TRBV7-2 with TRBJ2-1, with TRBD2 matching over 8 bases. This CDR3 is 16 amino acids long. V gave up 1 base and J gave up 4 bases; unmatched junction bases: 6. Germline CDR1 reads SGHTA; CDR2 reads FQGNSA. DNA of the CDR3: TGTGCCAGCAGCTTAGGGGCTAGCGGGTGGTACAATGAGCAGTTCTTC. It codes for CASSLGASGWYNEQFF.

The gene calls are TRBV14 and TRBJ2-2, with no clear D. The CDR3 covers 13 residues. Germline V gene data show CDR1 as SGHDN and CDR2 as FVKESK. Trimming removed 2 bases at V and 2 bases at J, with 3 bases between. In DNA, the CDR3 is TGTGCCAGCAGCCAAACAAACACCGGGGAGCTGTTTTTT. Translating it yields CASSQTNTGELFF.

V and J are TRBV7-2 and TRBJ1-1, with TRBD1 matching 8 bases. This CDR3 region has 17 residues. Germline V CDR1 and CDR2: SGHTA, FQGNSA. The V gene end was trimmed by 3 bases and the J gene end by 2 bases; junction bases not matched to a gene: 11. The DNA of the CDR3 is TGTGCCAGCAGCTTCAGATTCCCAGGGGGCTATAACACTGAAGCTTTCTTT. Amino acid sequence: CASSFRFPGGYNTEAFF. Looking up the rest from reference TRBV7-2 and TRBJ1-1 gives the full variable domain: GAGVSQSPSNKVTEKGKDVELRCDPISGHTALYWYRQSLGQGLEFLIYFQGNSAPDKSGLPSDRFSAERTGGSVSTLTIQRTQQEDSAVYLCASSFRFPGGYNTEAFFGQGTRLTVV.

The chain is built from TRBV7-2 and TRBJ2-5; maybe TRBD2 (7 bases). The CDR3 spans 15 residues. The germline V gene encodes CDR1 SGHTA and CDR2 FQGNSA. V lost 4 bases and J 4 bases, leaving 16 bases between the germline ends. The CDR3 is CASSSRGGSGETQYF. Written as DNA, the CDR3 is TGTGCCAGCAGCTCGAGGGGGGGCTCAGGAGAGACCCAGTACTTC.

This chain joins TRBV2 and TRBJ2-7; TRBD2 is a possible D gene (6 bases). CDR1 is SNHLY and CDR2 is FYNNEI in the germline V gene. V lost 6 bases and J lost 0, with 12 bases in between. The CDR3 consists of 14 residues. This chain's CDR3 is CASRFRGSSYEQYF. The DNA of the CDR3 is TGTGCCAGCAGATTCCGGGGGAGCTCCTACGAGCAGTACTTC.

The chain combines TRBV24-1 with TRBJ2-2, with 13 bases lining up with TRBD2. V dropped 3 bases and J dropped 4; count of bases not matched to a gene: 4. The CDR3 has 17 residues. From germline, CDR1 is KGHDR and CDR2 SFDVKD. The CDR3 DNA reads TGTGCCACCAGTGATAACGGACTAGCGGGGGTCACCGGGGAGCTGTTTTTT. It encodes CATSDNGLAGVTGELFF.

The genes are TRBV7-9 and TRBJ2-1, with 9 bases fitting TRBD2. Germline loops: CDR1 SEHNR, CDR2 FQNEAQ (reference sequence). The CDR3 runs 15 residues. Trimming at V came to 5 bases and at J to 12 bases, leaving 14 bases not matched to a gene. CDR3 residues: CASSQGGLALMVQFF. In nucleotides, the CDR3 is TGTGCCAGCAGCCAGGGGGGACTAGCCCTAATGGTGCAGTTCTTC.

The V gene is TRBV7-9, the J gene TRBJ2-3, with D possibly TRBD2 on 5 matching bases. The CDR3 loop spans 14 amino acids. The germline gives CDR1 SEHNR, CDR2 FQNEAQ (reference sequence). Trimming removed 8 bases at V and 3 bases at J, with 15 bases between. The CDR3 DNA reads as TGTGCCAGCGGAGGAGGAGGTCTTACAGATACGCAGTATTTT. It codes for CASGGGGLTDTQYF. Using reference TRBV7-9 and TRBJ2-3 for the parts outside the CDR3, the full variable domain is DTGVSQNPRHKITKRGQNVTFRCDPISEHNRLYWYRQTLGQGPEFLTYFQNEAQLEKSRLLSDRFSAERPKGSFSTLEIQRTEQGDSAMYLCASGGGGLTDTQYFGPGTRLTVL.

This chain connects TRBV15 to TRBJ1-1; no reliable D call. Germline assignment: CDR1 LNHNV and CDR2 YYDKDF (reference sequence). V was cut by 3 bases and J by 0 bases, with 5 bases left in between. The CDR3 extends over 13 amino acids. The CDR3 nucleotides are TGTGCCACCAGCAGCTTTCTGAACACTGAAGCTTTCTTT. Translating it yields CATSSFLNTEAFF.

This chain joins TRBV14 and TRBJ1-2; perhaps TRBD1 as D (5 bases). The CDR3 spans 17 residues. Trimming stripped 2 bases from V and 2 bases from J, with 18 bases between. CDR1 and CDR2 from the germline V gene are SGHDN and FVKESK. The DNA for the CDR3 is TGTGCCAGCAGCCAACGTGATTATAACAGGAAAAACTATGGCTACACCTTC. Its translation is CASSQRDYNRKNYGYTF.

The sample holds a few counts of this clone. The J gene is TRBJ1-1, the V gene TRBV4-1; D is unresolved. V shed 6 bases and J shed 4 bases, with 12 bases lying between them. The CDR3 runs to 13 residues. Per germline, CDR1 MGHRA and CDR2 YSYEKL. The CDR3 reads CASRREGGTEAFF. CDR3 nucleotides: TGCGCCAGCAGGAGGGAGGGTGGCACTGAAGCTTTCTTT.

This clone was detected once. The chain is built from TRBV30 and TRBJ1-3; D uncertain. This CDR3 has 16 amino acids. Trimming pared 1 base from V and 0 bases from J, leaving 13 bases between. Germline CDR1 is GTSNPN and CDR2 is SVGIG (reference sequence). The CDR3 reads CAWSGQVINSGNTIYF. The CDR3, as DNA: TGTGCCTGGAGTGGGCAGGTGATAAACTCTGGAAACACCATATATTTT.

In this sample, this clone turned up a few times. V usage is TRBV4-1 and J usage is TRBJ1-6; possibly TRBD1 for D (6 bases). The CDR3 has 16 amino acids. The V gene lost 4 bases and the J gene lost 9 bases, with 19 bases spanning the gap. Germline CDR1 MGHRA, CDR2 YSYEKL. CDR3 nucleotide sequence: TGCGCCAGCAGCCGCGAAGGGGGACAAGGGGGTTCACCCCTCCACTTT. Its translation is CASSREGGQGGSPLHF.

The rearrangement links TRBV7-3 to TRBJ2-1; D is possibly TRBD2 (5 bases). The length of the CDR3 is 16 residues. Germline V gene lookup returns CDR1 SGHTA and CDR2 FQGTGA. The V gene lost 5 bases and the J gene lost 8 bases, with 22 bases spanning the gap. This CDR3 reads CASSPRGISAFDEQFF. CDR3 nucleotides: TGTGCCAGCAGCCCAAGAGGGATATCCGCCTTCGATGAGCAGTTCTTC. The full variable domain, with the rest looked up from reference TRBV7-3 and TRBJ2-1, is GAGVSQTPSNKVTEKGKYVELRCDPISGHTALYWYRQSLGQGPEFLIYFQGTGAADDSGLPNDRFFAVRPEGSVSTLKIQRTERGDSAVYLCASSPRGISAFDEQFFGPGTRLTVL.

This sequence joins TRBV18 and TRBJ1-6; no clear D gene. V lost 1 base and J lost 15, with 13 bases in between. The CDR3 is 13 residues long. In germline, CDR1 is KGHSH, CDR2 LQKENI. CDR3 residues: CASSPQAREGLHF. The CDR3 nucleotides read TGTGCCAGCTCACCACAGGCGCGGGAAGGCCTCCACTTT.

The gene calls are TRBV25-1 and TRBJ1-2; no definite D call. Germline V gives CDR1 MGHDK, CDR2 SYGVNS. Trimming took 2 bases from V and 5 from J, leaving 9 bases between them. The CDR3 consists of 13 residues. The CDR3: CASSEDEEYGYTF. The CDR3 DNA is TGTGCCAGCAGTGAAGATGAGGAATATGGCTACACCTTC.

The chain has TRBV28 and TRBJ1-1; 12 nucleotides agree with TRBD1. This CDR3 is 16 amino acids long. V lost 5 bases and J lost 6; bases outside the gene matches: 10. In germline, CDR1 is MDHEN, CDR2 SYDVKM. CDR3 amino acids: CASSAGTGGAIAEAFF. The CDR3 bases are TGTGCCAGCAGTGCCGGGACAGGGGGCGCGATCGCTGAAGCTTTCTTT.

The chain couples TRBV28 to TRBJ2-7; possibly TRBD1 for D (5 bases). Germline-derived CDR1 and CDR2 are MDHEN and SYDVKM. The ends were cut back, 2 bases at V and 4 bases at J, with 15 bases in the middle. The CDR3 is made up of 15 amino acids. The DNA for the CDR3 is TGTGCCAGCAGTTTAAAGGGGTTCGCTAAATACGAGCAGTACTTC. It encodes CASSLKGFAKYEQYF. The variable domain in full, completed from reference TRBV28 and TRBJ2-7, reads DVKVTQSSRYLVKRTGEKVFLECVQDMDHENMFWYRQDPGLGLRLIYFSYDVKMKEKGDIPEGYSVSREKKERFSLILESASTNQTSMYLCASSLKGFAKYEQYFGPGTRLTVT.